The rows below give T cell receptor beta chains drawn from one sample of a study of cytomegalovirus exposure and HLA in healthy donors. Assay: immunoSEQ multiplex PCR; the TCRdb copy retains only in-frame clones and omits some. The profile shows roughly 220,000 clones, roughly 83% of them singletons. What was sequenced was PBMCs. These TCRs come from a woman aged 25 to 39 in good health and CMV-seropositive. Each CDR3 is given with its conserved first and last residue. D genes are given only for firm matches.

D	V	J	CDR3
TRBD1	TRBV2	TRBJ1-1	CASTRTGPTEAFF
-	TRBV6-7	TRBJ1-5	CASSYSFGRWEPQHF
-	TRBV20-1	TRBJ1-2	CSAPRARGYTF
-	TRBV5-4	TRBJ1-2	CASNTGRSYGYTF
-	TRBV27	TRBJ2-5	CASSLYMGNQETQYF
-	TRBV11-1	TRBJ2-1	CASSLRPGQIFPEQFF
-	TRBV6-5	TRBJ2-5	CASSPSAGQGETQYF
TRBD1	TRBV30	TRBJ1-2	CAWSPGQGYGYTF
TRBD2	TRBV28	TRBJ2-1	CASQTSGAYNEQFF
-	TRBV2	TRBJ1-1	CASSMPWGPRTEAFF
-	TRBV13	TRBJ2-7	CASSPHGQGYEQYF
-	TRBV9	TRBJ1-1	CASSVSGATEAFF
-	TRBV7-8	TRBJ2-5	CASILGEPQETQYF
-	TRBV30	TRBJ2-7	CAWDKRSYEQYF
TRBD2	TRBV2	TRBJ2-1	CASSELAGGPHEQFF
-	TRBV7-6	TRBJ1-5	CASSLNSNQPQHF
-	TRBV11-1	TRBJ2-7	CASSFDRPYEQYF
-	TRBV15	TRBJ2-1	CATSRDKLGAGSEQFF
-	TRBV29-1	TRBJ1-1	CSVVHYGNTEAFF
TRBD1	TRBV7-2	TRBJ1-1	CASSLAGGKNTEAFF
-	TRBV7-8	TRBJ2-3	CASSLGGRLDTQYF
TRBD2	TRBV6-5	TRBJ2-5	CASRTSRETQYF
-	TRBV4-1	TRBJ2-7	CASSQDGSGGRYEQYF
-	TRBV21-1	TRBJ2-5	CRALQETQYF
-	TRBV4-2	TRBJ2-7	CASSQGIGGSYEQYF
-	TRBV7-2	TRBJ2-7	CASSLVGTNYEQYF
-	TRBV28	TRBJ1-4	CASSLGLSNEKLFF
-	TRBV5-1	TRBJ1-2	CASSLDQYGYTF
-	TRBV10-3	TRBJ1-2	CAMQRGGYTF
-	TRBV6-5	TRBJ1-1	CASSPSTGPPEAFF
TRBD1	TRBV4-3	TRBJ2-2	CASSQDDRAVGTGELFF
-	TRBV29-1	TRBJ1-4	CSVGQSSTNEKLFF
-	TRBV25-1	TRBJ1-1	CASSESRLAEAFF
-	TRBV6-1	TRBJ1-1	CASSPGRQNTEAFF
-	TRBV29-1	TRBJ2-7	CSVVDAKGGYEQYF
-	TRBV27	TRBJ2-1	CASTSETGAYNEQFF
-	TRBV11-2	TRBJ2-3	CASSLRRTTDTQYF
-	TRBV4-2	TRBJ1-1	CASSQDPDVNTEAFF